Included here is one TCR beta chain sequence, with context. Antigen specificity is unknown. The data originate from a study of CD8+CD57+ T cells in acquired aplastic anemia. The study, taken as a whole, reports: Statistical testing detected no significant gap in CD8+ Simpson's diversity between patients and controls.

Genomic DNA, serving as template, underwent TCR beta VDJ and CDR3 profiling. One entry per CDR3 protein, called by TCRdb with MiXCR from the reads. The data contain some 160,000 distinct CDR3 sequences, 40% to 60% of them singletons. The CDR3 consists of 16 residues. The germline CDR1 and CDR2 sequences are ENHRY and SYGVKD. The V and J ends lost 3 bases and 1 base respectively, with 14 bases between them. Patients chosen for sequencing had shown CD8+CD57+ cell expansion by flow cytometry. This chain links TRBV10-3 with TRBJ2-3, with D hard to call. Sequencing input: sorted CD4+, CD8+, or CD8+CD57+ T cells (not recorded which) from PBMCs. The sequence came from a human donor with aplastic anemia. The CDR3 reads CAISDPGVVGTDTQYF. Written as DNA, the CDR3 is TGTGCCATCAGTGACCCCGGAGTTGTGGGCACAGATACGCAGTATTTT.